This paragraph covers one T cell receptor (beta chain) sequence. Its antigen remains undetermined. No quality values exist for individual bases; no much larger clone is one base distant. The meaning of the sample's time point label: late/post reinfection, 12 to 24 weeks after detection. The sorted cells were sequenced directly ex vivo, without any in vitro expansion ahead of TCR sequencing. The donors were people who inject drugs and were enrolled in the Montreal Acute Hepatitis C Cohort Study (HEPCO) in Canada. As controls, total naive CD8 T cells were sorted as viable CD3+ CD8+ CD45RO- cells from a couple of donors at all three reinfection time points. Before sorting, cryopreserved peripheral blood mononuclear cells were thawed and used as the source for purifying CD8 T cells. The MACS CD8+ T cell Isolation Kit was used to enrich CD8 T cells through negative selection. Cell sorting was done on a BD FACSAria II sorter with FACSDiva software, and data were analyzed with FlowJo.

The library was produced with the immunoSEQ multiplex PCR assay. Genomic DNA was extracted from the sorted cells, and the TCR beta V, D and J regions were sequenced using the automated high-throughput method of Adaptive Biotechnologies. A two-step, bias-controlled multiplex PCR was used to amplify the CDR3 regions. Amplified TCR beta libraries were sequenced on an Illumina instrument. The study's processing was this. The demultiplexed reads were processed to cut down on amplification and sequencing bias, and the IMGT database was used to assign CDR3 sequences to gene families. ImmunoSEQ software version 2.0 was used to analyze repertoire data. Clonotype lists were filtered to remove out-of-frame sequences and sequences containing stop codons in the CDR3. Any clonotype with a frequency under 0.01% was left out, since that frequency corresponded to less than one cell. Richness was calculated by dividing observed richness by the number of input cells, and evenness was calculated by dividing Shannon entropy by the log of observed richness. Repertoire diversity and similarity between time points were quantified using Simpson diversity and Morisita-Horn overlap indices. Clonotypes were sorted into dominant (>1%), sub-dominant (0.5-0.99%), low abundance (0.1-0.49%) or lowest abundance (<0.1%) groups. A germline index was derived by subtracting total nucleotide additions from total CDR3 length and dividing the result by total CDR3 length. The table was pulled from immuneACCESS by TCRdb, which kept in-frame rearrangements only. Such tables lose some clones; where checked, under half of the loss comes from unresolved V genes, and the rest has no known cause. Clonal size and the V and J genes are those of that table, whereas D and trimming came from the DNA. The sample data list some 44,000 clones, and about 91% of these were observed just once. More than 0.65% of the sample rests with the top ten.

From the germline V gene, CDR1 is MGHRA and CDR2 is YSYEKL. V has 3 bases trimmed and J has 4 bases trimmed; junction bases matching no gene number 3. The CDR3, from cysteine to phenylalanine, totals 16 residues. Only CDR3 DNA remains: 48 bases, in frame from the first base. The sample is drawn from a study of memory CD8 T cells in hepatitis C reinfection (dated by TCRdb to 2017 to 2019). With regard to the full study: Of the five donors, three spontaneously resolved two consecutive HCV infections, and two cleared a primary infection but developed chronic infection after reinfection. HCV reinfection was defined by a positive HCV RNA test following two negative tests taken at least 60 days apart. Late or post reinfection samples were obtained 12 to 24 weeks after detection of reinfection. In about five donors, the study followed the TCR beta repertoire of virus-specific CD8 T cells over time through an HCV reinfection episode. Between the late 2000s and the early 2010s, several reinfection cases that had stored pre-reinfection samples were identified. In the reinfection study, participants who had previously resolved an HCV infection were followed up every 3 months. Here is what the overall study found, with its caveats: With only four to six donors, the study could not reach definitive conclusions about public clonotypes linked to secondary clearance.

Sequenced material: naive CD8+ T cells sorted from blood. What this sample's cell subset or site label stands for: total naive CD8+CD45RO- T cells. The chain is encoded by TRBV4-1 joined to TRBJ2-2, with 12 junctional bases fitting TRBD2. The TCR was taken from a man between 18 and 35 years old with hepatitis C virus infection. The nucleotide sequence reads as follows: TGCGCCAGCAGCCACAGGGGACTAGCGGGCACCGGGGAGCTGTTTTTT. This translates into CASSHRGLAGTGELFF.